This is a list of T cell receptor beta chains from one sample in a study of shared clonotypes between healthy human individuals. Only in-frame clones appear in the TCRdb table, and some are missing; sequencing was by immunoSEQ multiplex PCR. The sample lists roughly 490,000 clones, roughly 85% occurring once. The sequenced sample was PBMCs. These receptors were obtained from a woman aged 40 to 50 in good health. Some clones in this sample may be carry-over from other donors' samples. Both conserved end residues are part of each CDR3. The D gene is left open where the match is weak. Clone size is shown for a subset of rows, as once, few, many or a class of expanded clone.

J	D	V	size	CDR3	DNA
TRBJ1-2	TRBD1	TRBV15	-	CATSRGGPGGADGYTF	TGTGCCACCAGCAGAGGAGGGCCAGGGGGCGCGGATGGCTACACCTTC
TRBJ2-1	TRBD2	TRBV7-9	-	CASSPGLAGEEQFF	TGTGCCAGCAGCCCGGGACTAGCGGGAGAAGAGCAGTTCTTC
TRBJ2-2	TRBD2	TRBV11-1	-	CASSLQLADTGELFF	TGTGCCAGCAGCTTACAGCTAGCGGACACCGGGGAGCTGTTTTTT
TRBJ2-7	TRBD1	TRBV5-4	-	CAAEGGERDRVFHEQYF	TGTGCCGCAGAGGGCGGGGAACGGGACAGGGTCTTCCACGAGCAGTACTTC
TRBJ1-3	-	TRBV7-6	once	CASSLATGSGNTIYF	TGTGCCAGCAGCTTAGCCACAGGGTCAGGAAACACCATATATTTT
TRBJ1-2	TRBD1	TRBV27	few	CASRGSGQGVGGYTF	TGTGCCAGCAGAGGATCGGGACAGGGGGTGGGTGGCTACACCTTC
TRBJ1-2	-	TRBV30	-	CAWSEAGPDYGYTF	TGTGCCTGGAGTGAGGCAGGGCCAGACTATGGCTACACCTTC
TRBJ2-6	-	TRBV30	many	CAWSEGSGANVLTF	TGTGCCTGGAGTGAGGGCTCTGGGGCCAACGTCCTGACTTTC
TRBJ2-7	-	TRBV2	-	CASSTIGGGHEQYF	TGTGCCAGCAGCACAATAGGGGGAGGCCACGAGCAGTACTTC
TRBJ1-5	TRBD1	TRBV28	many	CASRGQGDQPQHF	TGTGCCAGCAGGGGACAGGGCGATCAGCCCCAGCATTTT
TRBJ2-2	-	TRBV27	few	CASRYWGAGELFF	TGTGCCAGCCGATATTGGGGGGCCGGGGAGCTGTTTTTT
TRBJ2-1	-	TRBV23-1	-	CASSHPGTLVSYNEQFF	TGCGCCAGCAGTCATCCCGGGACACTCGTCTCCTACAATGAGCAGTTCTTC
TRBJ1-2	-	TRBV5-6	-	CASSFSREKGYTF	TGTGCCAGCAGCTTTTCAAGGGAGAAGGGCTACACCTTC
TRBJ2-5	-	TRBV6-1	-	CASSGSRVGETQYF	TGTGCCAGCAGTGGATCCAGGGTGGGAGAGACCCAGTACTTC
TRBJ2-1	TRBD2	TRBV7-6	-	CASSLDGLAGGPVDEQFF	TGTGCCAGCAGCTTAGATGGACTAGCGGGAGGGCCGGTGGATGAGCAGTTCTTC
TRBJ1-5	-	TRBV5-1	few	CASSLDSNQPQHF	TGCGCCAGCAGCCTAGATAGCAATCAGCCCCAGCATTTT
TRBJ2-3	TRBD1	TRBV5-1	-	CASSYAGRTGESDTQYF	TGCGCCAGCAGCTATGCGGGTAGGACAGGGGAGTCAGATACGCAGTATTTT
TRBJ1-4	TRBD1	TRBV15	-	CATSRGGGEFDEKLFF	TGTGCCACCAGCAGAGGAGGGGGCGAATTTGATGAAAAACTGTTTTTT
TRBJ2-1	-	TRBV28	-	CASRSSNNEQFF	TGTGCCAGCAGGAGCTCAAACAATGAGCAGTTCTTC
TRBJ2-2	TRBD2	TRBV5-1	few	CASQPLPGGHTGELFF	TGCGCCAGCCAACCTTTACCGGGAGGGCACACCGGGGAGCTGTTTTTT
TRBJ1-4	TRBD1	TRBV10-1	-	CASSERQGGNEKLFF	TGCGCCAGCAGTGAGCGACAGGGCGGTAATGAAAAACTGTTTTTT
TRBJ2-7	-	TRBV12-2	many	CASRFLDRSYEQYF	TGTGCAAGTCGCTTTTTAGACAGGAGCTACGAGCAGTACTTC
TRBJ2-2	-	TRBV15	-	CATSRELVRTGELFF	TGTGCCACCAGCAGAGAGTTAGTTCGGACCGGGGAGCTGTTTTTT
TRBJ1-2	TRBD1	TRBV28	-	CASLTGGGRDGYTF	TGTGCCAGCTTAACAGGGGGAGGTCGAGATGGCTACACCTTC
TRBJ2-3	TRBD2	TRBV4-1	-	CASSQPRRGSRTDTQYF	TGCGCCAGCAGCCAACCTCGGCGCGGGAGTCGCACAGATACGCAGTATTTT
TRBJ2-1	TRBD2	TRBV7-8	many	CASSLVGGISYNEQFF	TGTGCCAGCAGCCTGGTGGGGGGGATCTCCTACAATGAGCAGTTCTTC
TRBJ2-1	-	TRBV4-2	once	CASSLGRSLSYNEQFF	TGTGCCAGCAGCCTGGGCCGGAGCCTCTCCTACAATGAGCAGTTCTTC
TRBJ1-4	-	TRBV10-3	-	CAISEGMGEKLFF	TGTGCCATCAGTGAGGGGATGGGTGAAAAACTGTTTTTT
TRBJ1-5	TRBD1	TRBV6-6	-	CASSYGTGANQPQHF	TGTGCCAGCAGTTACGGGACAGGGGCCAATCAGCCCCAGCATTTT
TRBJ2-1	TRBD1	TRBV7-3	-	CASSSLGQGSVQFF	TGTGCCAGCAGCTCCCTCGGACAGGGGTCTGTGCAGTTCTTC
TRBJ2-7	TRBD1	TRBV28	once	CASRQQGVRTYEQYF	TGTGCCAGCAGGCAACAGGGGGTGAGGACCTACGAGCAGTACTTC
TRBJ2-1	TRBD1	TRBV6-1	-	CASSEWTGGSYNEQFF	TGTGCCAGCAGTGAATGGACAGGGGGGTCCTACAATGAGCAGTTCTTC
TRBJ1-3	-	TRBV18	-	CASQPTTGNTIYF	TGTGCCAGCCAGCCTACCACTGGAAACACCATATATTTT
TRBJ2-1	-	TRBV6-1	-	CASSGTDSYNEQFF	TGTGCCAGCAGTGGGACAGACTCCTACAATGAGCAGTTCTTC
TRBJ2-3	TRBD2	TRBV5-4	-	CASSFSGASTDTQYF	TGTGCCAGCAGCTTTAGCGGGGCTAGCACAGATACGCAGTATTTT
TRBJ2-3	-	TRBV5-1	-	CASSLRPGGGMADTQYF	TGCGCCAGCAGCTTGAGACCCGGGGGCGGGATGGCAGATACGCAGTATTTT
TRBJ1-3	-	TRBV30	-	CAWSVPITGNTIYF	TGTGCCTGGAGTGTACCCATTACTGGAAACACCATATATTTT
TRBJ2-7	-	TRBV28	-	CASRGSSYYEQYF	TGTGCCAGCAGGGGTAGCTCCTACTACGAGCAGTACTTC
TRBJ2-1	TRBD2	TRBV7-2	-	CASSYPSTSGRGYNEQFF	TGTGCCAGCAGCTATCCCTCGACTAGCGGGAGGGGCTACAATGAGCAGTTCTTC
TRBJ2-3	TRBD2	TRBV7-9	few	CASSPFGAGTDTQYF	TGTGCCAGCAGCCCCTTCGGAGCGGGGACAGATACGCAGTATTTT
TRBJ2-7	-	TRBV28	-	CASRPLGRVPAQYF	TGTGCCAGCAGACCCCTTGGTAGGGTCCCGGCCCAGTACTTC
TRBJ2-1	-	TRBV5-4	-	CASRRTGGPSYNEQFF	TGTGCCAGCAGAAGGACCGGGGGACCCTCCTACAATGAGCAGTTCTTC
TRBJ2-1	TRBD2	TRBV19	-	CASSIGGMGELAGGEQFF	TGTGCCAGTAGTATAGGGGGGATGGGGGAACTAGCGGGAGGCGAGCAGTTCTTC
TRBJ2-1	TRBD2	TRBV18	once	CASSPGLAGYNEQFF	TGTGCCAGCTCACCAGGACTAGCGGGCTACAATGAGCAGTTCTTC
TRBJ1-2	-	TRBV5-5	-	CASSLSRQTFYGYTF	TGTGCCAGCAGCTTGTCCCGGCAAACCTTCTATGGCTACACCTTC
TRBJ2-2	-	TRBV18	-	CASSPRGTNTGELFF	TGTGCCAGCTCACCAAGGGGCACGAACACCGGGGAGCTGTTTTTT
TRBJ1-5	-	TRBV5-8	once	CASSLATGLGRPQHF	TGTGCCAGCAGCTTGGCAACGGGGCTGGGGAGGCCCCAGCATTTT
TRBJ2-5	TRBD2	TRBV2	-	CASRSGGSRAETQYF	TGTGCCAGCAGAAGCGGGGGATCGAGGGCAGAGACCCAGTACTTC
TRBJ2-1	-	TRBV20-1	-	CSARGESGQFF	TGCAGTGCTAGAGGTGAATCGGGGCAGTTCTTC
TRBJ1-4	-	TRBV19	-	CASIPRGARPNEKLFF	TGTGCCAGTATTCCCCGGGGGGCGCGACCTAATGAAAAACTGTTTTTT